This T cell receptor beta chain emerged from a study of cytomegalovirus exposure and HLA in healthy donors. Study-wide findings and caveats: Association of 16,951 TCR beta sequences with HLA alleles was found at 0.05 false discovery rate in a later analysis. Follow-up analysis later connected one missense variant in DCLRE1C with trimming of TCR beta V- and J-genes.

V lost 6 bases and J 2 bases, leaving 8 bases between the germline ends. The CDR3 length is 13 residues. The germline V gene encodes CDR1 MNHEY and CDR2 SMNVEV (reference sequence). Researchers ran the PCR with 60 Vbeta and 13 Jbeta primers. Assay used: immunoSEQ multiplex PCR; TCRdb lists only in-frame clones, some missing. The data show 120,000 or so clones, with around 72% seen just once and approximately 3.8% held by the top ten. In regard to this clone: What it recognizes is unknown.

The sequencing sample was made of PBMCs. The chain combines TRBV27 with TRBJ1-3; D is perhaps TRBD1 (5 bases). This receptor was obtained from a man in his thirties or forties in good health and CMV-seronegative. This chain's CDR3 is CASRDRTGNTIYF. CDR3 DNA sequence: TGTGCCAGCAGAGACAGAACTGGAAACACCATATATTTT.